This entry concerns a single TCR beta chain. Its antigen is still unknown. The record originates from a study of T cell responses to AZD1222 COVID-19 vaccine. CDR1 SGHRS and CDR2 YFSETQ come from the germline V gene. V gave up 5 bases and J gave up 7 bases; unmatched junction bases: 9. The length of the CDR3 is 13 residues. Overall study results and limits: Reportedly, nearly half the spike-specific TCRs target unmutated variant regions. AZD1222 recipients seropositive at baseline numbered only 5 or 6. Across the whole spike, CD4 TCRs peaked at regions 160-218 and 743-854. Every sample of the repertoires postdated the peak T cell response.

Assay used: immunoSEQ multiplex PCR; TCRdb lists only in-frame clones, some missing. Of about 74,000 clones in the sample, approximately 90% are singletons; the top ten hold more than 7.5%. This material consisted of peripheral blood, taken 28 days after the second AZD1222 dose. This clonotype was sampled from an adult who received the AZD1222 COVID-19 vaccine. V and J are TRBV5-1 and TRBJ2-7; TRBD1 matches 7 bases. CDR3 protein: CASRTGQSFEQYF. Here the CDR3 DNA reads TGCGCCAGCAGAACGGGACAGTCGTTTGAGCAGTACTTC.